A single sample gave rise to the 20 T cell receptor beta chains below, sequenced in a study of OX40 agonist ivuxolimab in advanced cancers. Here immunoSEQ multiplex PCR was the method, and the copy in TCRdb shows in-frame clones only, minus some. The sample comprises 41,000 or so clones, more than 75% of which are singletons, and roughly 21% rests with the top ten. The starting material was CD4+ or CD8+ T cells sorted from blood, obtained in a trial of the OX40 agonist ivuxolimab. These receptors were collected from an adult with an advanced solid tumor such as melanoma, head and neck, liver or kidney cancer.

This chain connects TRBV5-5 to TRBJ2-5; D is unresolved. This CDR3 is built from 14 residues. Germline CDR1 is SGHKS and CDR2 is YYEKEE (reference sequence). Trimming took off 4 bases at V and 4 bases at J, with 14 bases between the two ends. The CDR3 sequence is CASSRFGSSETQYF. As DNA, the CDR3 is TGTGCCAGCAGCCGCTTCGGTAGCTCAGAGACCCAGTACTTC.

This clone was picked up a small number of times. The rearrangement uses TRBV5-6 and TRBJ2-1; 9 bases match TRBD1. The CDR3 runs to 15 residues. Germline trimming cut 2 bases from V and 8 bases from J; bases unmatched to any gene: 8. Germline CDR1 is SGHDT and CDR2 is YYEEEE. The chain's CDR3 is CASSFRDRVVYEQFF. CDR3 in DNA: TGTGCCAGCAGCTTCCGGGACAGGGTAGTTTATGAGCAGTTCTTC.

The V and J genes are TRBV27 and TRBJ2-2, with D perhaps TRBD1 (6 bases). The CDR3 totals 15 residues. V lost 2 bases and J 2 bases, leaving 9 bases between the germline ends. Germline V lookup: CDR1 MNHEY, CDR2 SMNVEV (reference sequence). Here the CDR3 reads CASSLGTSNTGELFF. CDR3 nucleotide sequence: TGTGCCAGCAGTTTAGGGACATCCAACACCGGGGAGCTGTTTTTT.

This clone was found once. In DNA form, the CDR3 reads TGCGCCAGCAGCCGCCACTCCCGACAGGTCGAAGGGAACACCGGGGAGCTGTTTTTT. It specifies CASSRHSRQVEGNTGELFF. The chain joins TRBV4-1 to TRBJ2-2; possible D gene TRBD1, 6 bases. The CDR3 extends over 19 amino acids. Trimming stripped 4 bases from V and 1 base from J, with 22 bases between. Looked up from germline, CDR1 is MGHRA and CDR2 is YSYEKL.

This clone was detected only a few times. V is TRBV4-1 and J is TRBJ2-7; possible D gene TRBD1, 6 bases. The CDR3 consists of 13 residues. The germline V gene encodes CDR1 MGHRA and CDR2 YSYEKL. The V and J ends lost 1 base and 11 bases respectively, with 15 bases between them. Written as DNA, the CDR3 is TGCGCCAGCAGCCAAGTGGGGGCGGGCTGGAAGTACTTC. Translating it yields CASSQVGAGWKYF.

The chain has TRBV28 and TRBJ1-1; TRBD1 matches 11 bases. V was pared by 8 bases and J by 5 bases, with 1 base of the junction left unmatched. Germline V gives CDR1 MDHEN, CDR2 SYDVKM. The CDR3 totals 12 residues. In nucleotides, the CDR3 is TGTGCCAGCGGGACAGGGGGAACTGAAGCTTTCTTT. Protein product: CASGTGGTEAFF.

V gene TRBV30 combines with J gene TRBJ2-1, with a possible D match to TRBD2 (6 bases). The CDR3 covers 16 residues. CDR1 and CDR2 (germline): GTSNPN, SVGIG (reference sequence). Trimming stripped 0 bases from V and 3 bases from J, with 15 bases between. CDR3 protein: CAWSVRRGGFYNEQFF. In DNA, the CDR3 is TGTGCCTGGAGTGTACGGAGGGGCGGGTTCTACAATGAGCAGTTCTTC. Full variable domain (outside the CDR3, taken from reference TRBV30 and TRBJ2-1): SQTIHQWPATLVQPVGSPLSLECTVEGTSNPNLYWYRQAAGRGLQLLFYSVGIGQISSEVPQNLSASRPQDRQFILSSKKLLLSDSGFYLCAWSVRRGGFYNEQFFGPGTRLTVL.

The rearrangement uses TRBV30 and TRBJ2-7; TRBD2 might be the D (6 bases). The V gene lost 2 bases and the J gene lost 2 bases, with 16 bases spanning the gap. This CDR3 has 15 amino acids. Germline values: CDR1 GTSNPN, CDR2 SVGIG (reference sequence). The CDR3 region has the DNA TGTGCCTGGAGTCCTGCTAGCGCGAGGACCTACGAGCAGTACTTC. Protein sequence: CAWSPASARTYEQYF.

As to this clone: The DNA is omitted, as the CDR3 cannot be located on it reliably, and the CDR3 follows TCRdb's listing. V usage is TRBV21-1 and J usage is TRBJ2-7; TRBD1 reflects the table's D call only, with no check against the DNA. TRBV21-1 represents a pseudogene. The CDR3 spans 13 residues, counting both ends. This CDR3 is CASSKVGQGARYF.

On this clone itself: At one end, the junction sequence differs from germline, possibly due to a read error. This chain uses TRBV7-7 with TRBJ2-1; 8 bases agree with TRBD2. Germline CDR1 reads SSHAT; CDR2 reads FNYEAQ (reference sequence). This CDR3 region has 18 residues. The CDR3 loop reads CASSLGGGSSGTYNEQFF. Here the CDR3 DNA reads TGTGCTAGCAGCTTAGGCGGGGGGAGCTCAGGGACCTACAATGAGCAGTTCTTC.

CDR3 region: CASSPQGISNQPQHF. The CDR3 DNA reads as TGTGCCAGCAGTCCACAGGGGATTAGCAATCAGCCCCAGCATTTT. The chain links TRBV2 to TRBJ1-5, with 7 positions matching TRBD1. CDR3 size: 15 residues. J gave up 0 bases and V 5 bases, and 4 bases lay outside the gene matches. CDR1 is SNHLY, CDR2 FYNNEI, per germline.

The genes are TRBV19 and TRBJ1-1, with a tentative D call TRBD1 (5 bases). CDR1 is LNHDA and CDR2 is SQIVND in the germline V gene (reference sequence). The CDR3 spans 13 residues. V dropped 3 bases and J dropped 4 bases, with 9 bases sitting between them. The CDR3 protein is CASSMGVGTEAFF. The CDR3 DNA is TGTGCCAGTAGTATGGGGGTTGGCACTGAAGCTTTCTTT.

V gene TRBV10-3 combines with J gene TRBJ2-2; 8 nucleotides agree with TRBD1. J was trimmed by 1 base and V by 10 bases; bases with no gene match: 5. Germline CDR1 ENHRY, CDR2 SYGVKD. The CDR3 has 14 amino acids. CDR3 region: CATTGTGNTGELFF. CDR3 nucleotide sequence: TGTGCCACCACCGGGACAGGGAACACCGGGGAGCTGTTTTTT.

This clone was found once. The gene calls are TRBV6-6 and TRBJ1-2; D is unresolved. CDR3 length: 15 residues. Trimming removed 4 bases at V and 5 bases at J, with 17 bases between. Germline values: CDR1 MNHNY, CDR2 SVGAGI (reference sequence). Here the CDR3 DNA reads TGTGCCAGCAGTTCCTCCGGGAGGAGTGGATATGGCTACACCTTC. Translated, it gives CASSSSGRSGYGYTF.

CDR3 nucleotides: TGCGCCAGCAGCTTGGACGGGACAGCCACAGAGACCCAGTACTTC. Its translation is CASSLDGTATETQYF. V gene TRBV5-1 combines with J gene TRBJ2-5, with 7 bases matching TRBD1. CDR3 length: 15 amino acids. V shed 0 bases and J 4 bases; nucleotides not matched to a gene: 6. From germline, CDR1 is SGHRS and CDR2 YFSETQ.

The V and J genes are TRBV6-6 and TRBJ2-2; D is undetermined. V was clipped by 0 bases and J by 7 bases, with 9 bases between them. The CDR3 covers 14 residues. Germline CDR1 is MNHNY and CDR2 is SVGAGI (reference sequence). CDR3 nucleotide sequence: TGTGCCAGCAGTTACTCTGGGGTTGGCGGGGAGCTGTTTTTT. This encodes CASSYSGVGGELFF.

The gene calls are TRBV28 and TRBJ2-7; D is perhaps TRBD1 (6 bases). Germline CDR1 MDHEN, CDR2 SYDVKM. The CDR3 length is 14 residues. V lost 5 bases and J 3 bases, leaving 14 bases between the germline ends. The chain's CDR3 is CASSPRGYNYEQYF. The CDR3 DNA reads TGTGCCAGCAGTCCCAGGGGCTATAACTACGAGCAGTACTTC.

The chain joins TRBV9 to TRBJ2-5; 8 bases line up with TRBD1. The V gene end was trimmed by 4 bases and the J gene end by 2 bases; junction bases not matched to a gene: 4. The CDR3 is 14 residues long. Germline V gene data show CDR1 as SGDLS and CDR2 as YYNGEE. CDR3 region: CASSPGTGQETQYF. The DNA of the CDR3 is TGTGCCAGCAGCCCTGGGACAGGTCAAGAGACCCAGTACTTC.

The chain joins TRBV10-3 to TRBJ2-5, with 8 positions matching TRBD1. The CDR3 extends over 14 amino acids. J gave up 5 bases and V 4 bases, and 6 bases lay outside the gene matches. Germline V gives CDR1 ENHRY, CDR2 SYGVKD. The CDR3 reads CAISADRGRETQYF. CDR3 nucleotides: TGTGCCATCAGTGCCGACAGGGGTAGGGAGACCCAGTACTTC.

This clone occurred a few times. This chain joins TRBV7-9 and TRBJ2-7, with D perhaps matching TRBD1 or TRBD2 (5 bases each). The germline gives CDR1 SEHNR, CDR2 FQNEAQ (reference sequence). Trimming removed 4 bases at V and 7 bases at J, with 8 bases between. The CDR3 is made up of 11 amino acids. The CDR3: CASSSWGEQYF. The CDR3 region has the DNA TGTGCCAGCAGCTCATGGGGGGAGCAGTACTTC.